Here is one T cell receptor beta chain with its context. TCRdb's table, derived via immunoSEQ multiplex PCR, lists solely in-frame clones and lacks some. The sample consists of about 310,000 clones, around 86% of them appearing once. These data originate in a study of blood T cell repertoires in COVID-19. Background on the study: The United States, Italy and Spain were the sources of the acute and convalescent COVID-19 samples. PBMCs, B-cell-depleted T cells, or T cells were the source of the cDNA or gDNA that made up the material.

Sequencing was carried out using peripheral blood. The clonotype was recovered from a middle-aged man with active or convalescent COVID-19.

The chain's CDR3 is CASSLAGGTNTGELFF. The CDR3 DNA sequence: TGTGCCAGCAGCTTAGCGGGAGGTACGAACACCGGGGAGCTGTTTTTT. V usage is TRBV7-9 and J usage is TRBJ2-2, with D perhaps matching TRBD2 (6 bases). The CDR3 has 16 residues. Germline CDR1 SEHNR, CDR2 FQNEAQ (reference sequence). V was pared by 0 bases and J by 0 bases, with 8 bases between.